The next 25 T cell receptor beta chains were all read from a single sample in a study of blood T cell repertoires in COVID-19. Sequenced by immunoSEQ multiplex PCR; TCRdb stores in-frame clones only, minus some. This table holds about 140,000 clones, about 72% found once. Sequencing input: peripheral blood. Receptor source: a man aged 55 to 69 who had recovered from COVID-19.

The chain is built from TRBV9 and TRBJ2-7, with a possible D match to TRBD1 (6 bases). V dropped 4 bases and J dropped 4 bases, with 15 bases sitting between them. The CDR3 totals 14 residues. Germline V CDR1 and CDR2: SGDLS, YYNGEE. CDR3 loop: CASSLGLGGYEQYF. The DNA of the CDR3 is TGTGCCAGCAGCTTGGGATTAGGGGGTTACGAGCAGTACTTC.

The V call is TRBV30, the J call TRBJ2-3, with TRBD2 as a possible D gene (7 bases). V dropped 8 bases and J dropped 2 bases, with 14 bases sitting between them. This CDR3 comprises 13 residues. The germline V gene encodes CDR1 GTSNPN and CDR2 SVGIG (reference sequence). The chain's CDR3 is CAGLRGPTDTQYF. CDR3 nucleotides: TGTGCCGGCCTGCGGGGGCCCACAGATACGCAGTATTTT.

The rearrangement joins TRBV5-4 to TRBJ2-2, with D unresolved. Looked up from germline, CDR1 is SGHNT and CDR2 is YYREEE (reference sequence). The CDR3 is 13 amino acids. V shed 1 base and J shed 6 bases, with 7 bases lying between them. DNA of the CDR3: TGTGCCAGCAGCTTGCCTATGTCCGGGGAGCTGTTTTTT. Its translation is CASSLPMSGELFF.

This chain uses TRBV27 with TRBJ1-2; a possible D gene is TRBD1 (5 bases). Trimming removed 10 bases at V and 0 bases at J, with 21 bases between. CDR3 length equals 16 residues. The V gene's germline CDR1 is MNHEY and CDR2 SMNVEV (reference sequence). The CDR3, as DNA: TGTGCCACATTAAGACGGGACTCTCAAGCTAACTATGGCTACACCTTC. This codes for CATLRRDSQANYGYTF.

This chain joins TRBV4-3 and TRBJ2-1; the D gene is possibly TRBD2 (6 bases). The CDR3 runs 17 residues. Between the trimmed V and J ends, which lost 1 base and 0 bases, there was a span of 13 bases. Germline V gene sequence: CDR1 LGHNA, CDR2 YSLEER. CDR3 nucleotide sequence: TGCGCCAGCAGCCAAGGGGGCGGGGAGAGCTCCTACAATGAGCAGTTCTTC. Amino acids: CASSQGGGESSYNEQFF.

The CDR3 DNA follows: TGTGCCAGCAGCTTAACCGGGACTAGCGACAATGAGCAGTTCTTC. The encoded protein is CASSLTGTSDNEQFF. This chain uses TRBV3-1 (or the pseudogene TRBV3-2) with TRBJ2-1, with 10 bases aligning to TRBD2. Looked up from germline, CDR1 is LGHDT and CDR2 is YNNKEL (reference sequence). The CDR3 has 15 amino acids. J was trimmed by 5 bases and V by 5 bases; bases with no gene match: 6.

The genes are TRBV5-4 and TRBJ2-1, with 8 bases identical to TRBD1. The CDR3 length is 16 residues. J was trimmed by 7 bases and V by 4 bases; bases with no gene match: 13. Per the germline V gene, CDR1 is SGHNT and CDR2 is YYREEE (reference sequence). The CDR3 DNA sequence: TGTGCCAGCAGCCCCCGGGCCCCGGGACAGGAAAATGAGCAGTTCTTC. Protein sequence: CASSPRAPGQENEQFF. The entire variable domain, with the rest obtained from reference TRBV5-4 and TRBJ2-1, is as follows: ETGVTQSPTHLIKTRGQQVTLRCSSQSGHNTVSWYQQALGQGPQFIFQYYREEENGRGNFPPRFSGLQFPNYSSELNVNALELDDSALYLCASSPRAPGQENEQFFGPGTRLTVL.

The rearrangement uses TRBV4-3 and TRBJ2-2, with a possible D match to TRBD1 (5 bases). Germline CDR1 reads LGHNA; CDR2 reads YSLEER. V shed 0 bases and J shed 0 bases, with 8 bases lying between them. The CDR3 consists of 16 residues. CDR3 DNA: TGCGCCAGCAGCCAAGATACAGGCACGAACACCGGGGAGCTGTTTTTT. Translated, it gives CASSQDTGTNTGELFF.

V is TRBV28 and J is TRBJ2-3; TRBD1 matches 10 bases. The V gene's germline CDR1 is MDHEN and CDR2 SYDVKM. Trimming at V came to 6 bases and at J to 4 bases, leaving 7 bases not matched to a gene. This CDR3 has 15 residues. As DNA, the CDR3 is TGTGCCAGCAGAATGACAGGGGGCGCCTCAGATACGCAGTATTTT. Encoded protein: CASRMTGGASDTQYF.

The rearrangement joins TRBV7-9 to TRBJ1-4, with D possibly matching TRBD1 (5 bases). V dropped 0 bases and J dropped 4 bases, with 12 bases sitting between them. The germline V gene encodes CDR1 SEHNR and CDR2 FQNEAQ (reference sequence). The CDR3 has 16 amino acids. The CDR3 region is CASSLAGGAVNEKLFF. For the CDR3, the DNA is TGTGCCAGCAGCTTAGCGGGAGGGGCCGTTAATGAAAAACTGTTTTTT.

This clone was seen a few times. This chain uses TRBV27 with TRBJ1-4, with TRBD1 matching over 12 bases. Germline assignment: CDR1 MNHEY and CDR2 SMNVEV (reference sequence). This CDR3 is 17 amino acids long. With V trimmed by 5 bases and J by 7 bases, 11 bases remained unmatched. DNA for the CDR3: TGTGCCAGCAGTCCCGGGACAGGGGGCCGGGCGGGTGAAAAACTGTTTTTT. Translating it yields CASSPGTGGRAGEKLFF.

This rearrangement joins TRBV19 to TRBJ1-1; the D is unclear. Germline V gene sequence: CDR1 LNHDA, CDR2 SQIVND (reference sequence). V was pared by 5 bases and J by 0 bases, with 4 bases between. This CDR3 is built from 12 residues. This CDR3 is CASSPLNTEAFF. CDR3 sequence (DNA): TGTGCCAGTAGTCCGTTGAACACTGAAGCTTTCTTT.

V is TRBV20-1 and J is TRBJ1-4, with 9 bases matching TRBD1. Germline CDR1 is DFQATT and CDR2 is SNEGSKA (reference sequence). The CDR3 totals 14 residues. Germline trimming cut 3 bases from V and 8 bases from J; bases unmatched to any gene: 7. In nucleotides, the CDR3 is TGCAGTGCTAGTAGCGGGACAGGGATCGAAAAACTGTTTTTT. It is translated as CSASSGTGIEKLFF.

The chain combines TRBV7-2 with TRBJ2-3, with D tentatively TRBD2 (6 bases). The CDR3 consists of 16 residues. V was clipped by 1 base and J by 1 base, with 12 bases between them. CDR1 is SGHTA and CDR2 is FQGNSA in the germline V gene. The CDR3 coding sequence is TGTGCCAGCAGCTTAGGGCGGGGCGAGGGCACAGATACGCAGTATTTT. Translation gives CASSLGRGEGTDTQYF.

The chain's CDR3 is CAAPGGVRTEAFF. The CDR3 DNA reads as TGTGCCGCCCCGGGAGGGGTTAGGACTGAAGCTTTCTTT. The chain employs TRBV30 and TRBJ1-1; D possibly corresponds to TRBD1 (5 bases). The CDR3 extends over 13 amino acids. Trimming shortened V by 8 bases and J by 5 bases, and 18 bases separated the two germline ends. Germline loops: CDR1 GTSNPN, CDR2 SVGIG (reference sequence).

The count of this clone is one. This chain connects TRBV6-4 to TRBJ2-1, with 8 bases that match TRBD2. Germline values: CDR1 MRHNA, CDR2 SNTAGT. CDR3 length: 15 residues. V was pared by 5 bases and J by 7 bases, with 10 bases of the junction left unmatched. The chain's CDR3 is CASSSFAGGSNEQFF. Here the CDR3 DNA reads TGTGCCAGCAGTTCTTTCGCGGGGGGTTCTAATGAGCAGTTCTTC.

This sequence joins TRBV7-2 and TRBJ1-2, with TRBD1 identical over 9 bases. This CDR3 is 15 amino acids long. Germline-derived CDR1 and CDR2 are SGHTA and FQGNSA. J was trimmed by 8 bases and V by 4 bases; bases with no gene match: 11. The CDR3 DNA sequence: TGTGCCAGCAGCTCCGGGGGACAGGGTTGGGAGGGCTACACCTTC. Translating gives CASSSGGQGWEGYTF.

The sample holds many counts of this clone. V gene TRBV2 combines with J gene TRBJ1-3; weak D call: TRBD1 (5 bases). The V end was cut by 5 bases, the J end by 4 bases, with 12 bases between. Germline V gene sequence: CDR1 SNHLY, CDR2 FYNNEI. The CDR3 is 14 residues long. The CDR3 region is CASSRRGGGNTIYF. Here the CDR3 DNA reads TGTGCCAGCAGTAGGAGGGGAGGCGGAAACACCATATATTTT.

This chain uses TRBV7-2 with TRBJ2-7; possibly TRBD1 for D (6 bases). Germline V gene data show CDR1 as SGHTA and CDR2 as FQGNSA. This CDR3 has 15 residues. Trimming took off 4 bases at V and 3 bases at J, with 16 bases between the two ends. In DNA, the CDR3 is TGTGCCAGCAGCTCTGACCGGGACACCTTCTACGAGCAGTACTTC. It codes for CASSSDRDTFYEQYF. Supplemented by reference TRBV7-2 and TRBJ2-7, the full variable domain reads GAGVSQSPSNKVTEKGKDVELRCDPISGHTALYWYRQSLGQGLEFLIYFQGNSAPDKSGLPSDRFSAERTGGSVSTLTIQRTQQEDSAVYLCASSSDRDTFYEQYFGPGTRLTVT.

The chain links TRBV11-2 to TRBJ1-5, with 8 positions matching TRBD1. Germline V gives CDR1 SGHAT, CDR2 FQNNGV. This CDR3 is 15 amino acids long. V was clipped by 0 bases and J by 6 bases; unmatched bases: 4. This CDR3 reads CASSLEPGGFQPQHF. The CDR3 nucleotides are TGTGCCAGCAGCTTAGAGCCAGGGGGCTTTCAGCCCCAGCATTTT.

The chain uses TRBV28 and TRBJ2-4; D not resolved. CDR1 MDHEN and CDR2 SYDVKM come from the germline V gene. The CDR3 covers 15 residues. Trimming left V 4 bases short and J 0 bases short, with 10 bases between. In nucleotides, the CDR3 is TGTGCCAGCAGTTCCCTTTCAGGAGCCAAAAACATTCAGTACTTC. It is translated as CASSSLSGAKNIQYF.

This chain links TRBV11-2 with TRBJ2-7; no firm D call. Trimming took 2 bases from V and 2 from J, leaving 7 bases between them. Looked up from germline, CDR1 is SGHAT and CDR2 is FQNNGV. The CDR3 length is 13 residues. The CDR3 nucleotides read TGTGCCAGCAGCTTACCCCAGGCCTACGAGCAGTACTTC. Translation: CASSLPQAYEQYF.

This CDR3 is CASSRTGTDSYEQYF. The CDR3 DNA reads as TGTGCCAGCAGCCGCACCGGGACAGACTCCTACGAGCAGTACTTC. J is TRBJ2-7 and V is TRBV6-2 or TRBV6-3; 7 positions match TRBD1. Germline values: CDR1 MNHEY, CDR2 SVGEGT. V dropped 6 bases and J dropped 0; count of bases not matched to a gene: 8. This CDR3 has 15 amino acids.

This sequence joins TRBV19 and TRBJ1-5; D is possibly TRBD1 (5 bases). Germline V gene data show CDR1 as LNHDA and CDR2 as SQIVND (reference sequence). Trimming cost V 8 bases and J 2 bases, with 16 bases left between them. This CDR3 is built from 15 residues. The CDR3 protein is CASGNGGRGNQPQHF. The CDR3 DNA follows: TGTGCCAGTGGGAACGGGGGGAGGGGCAATCAGCCCCAGCATTTT.

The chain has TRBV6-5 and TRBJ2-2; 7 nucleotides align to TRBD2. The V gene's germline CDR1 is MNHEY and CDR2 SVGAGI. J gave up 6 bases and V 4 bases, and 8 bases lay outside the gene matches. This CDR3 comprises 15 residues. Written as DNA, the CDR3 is TGTGCCAGCAGTTTAGCGGGTGACTTCCCCGGGGAGCTGTTTTTT. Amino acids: CASSLAGDFPGELFF.